This TCR beta chain stems from a study of PD-1 blockade in mismatch repair-deficient tumors. Findings and caveats of the study: Tumor-resident clones, often undetectable pretreatment in blood, expanded then contracted after pembrolizumab.

PCR or immunohistochemistry showed mismatch repair deficiency in every enrolled patient. TCR sequencing covered a few patients who responded to pembrolizumab. Measured with immunoSEQ multiplex PCR; TCRdb has only the in-frame clones, and not every one. This table has some 120,000 clones, about 85% appearing once. As for this clone: Antigen: not known.

The input for sequencing was peripheral blood, taken 44 weeks after starting pembrolizumab. The receptor's source is an adult with mismatch repair-deficient cancer.

The CDR3 DNA reads as TGTGCCTGGAGTGTATCCGGGAGGCTCTACAATGAGCAGTTCTTC. Protein: CAWSVSGRLYNEQFF. The genes are TRBV30 and TRBJ2-1, with 7 bases lining up with TRBD2. Unmatched junction bases numbered 5, after V lost 0 bases and J lost 3 bases. The CDR3 has 15 residues. Germline loops: CDR1 GTSNPN, CDR2 SVGIG (reference sequence).